The subject of this entry is one T cell receptor beta chain. This record comes from a study of blood T cell repertoires in COVID-19. In the study overall: Italy, Spain and the United States were the sources of the convalescent and acute COVID-19 samples.

The method was immunoSEQ multiplex PCR; TCRdb's version includes in-frame clones alone and lacks a portion of them. This sample carries about 400,000 clones, around 90% of them seen once, and the ten largest clones take approximately 2.1%. The CDR3 is made up of 13 amino acids. CDR1 SGDLS and CDR2 YYNGEE come from the germline V gene. Trimming pared 6 bases from V and 0 bases from J, leaving 6 bases between. The participants were between about 18 and 89 years old and came from roughly 24 US areas. Participants' reported clinical history set cohort assignment. The source of this sequence is a middle-aged woman with acute COVID-19. The chain couples TRBV9 to TRBJ2-2; no clear D gene. The sample comprised PBMCs or T cells enriched from blood (not recorded which). CDR3 loop: CASMYSNTGELFF. In nucleotides, the CDR3 is TGTGCCAGCATGTACTCGAACACCGGGGAGCTGTTTTTT.